Each of the 4 T cell receptor beta chains below was sequenced from the same sample in a study of vaccination effects on CD4 cells after COVID-19. Their recognized antigens are unknown. CD4+ T cells specific for antigen were expanded with viral peptide pools by the ViraFEST assay before sequencing. At the end of around 11 days of culture, CD4+ T cells were isolated. Among the vaccine recipients, none had a prior SARS-CoV-2 infection, and nucleocapsid antibodies were negative. Some clones are missing from TCRdb's copy, which holds only in-frame ones; the method was immunoSEQ multiplex PCR. The data hold roughly 25,000 clones, with approximately 69% observed a single time. The sample in question was CD4+ T cells from PBMCs cultured with SARS-CoV-2 spike peptides, obtained before COVID-19 vaccination. These TCRs come from a human donor who received a COVID-19 vaccine.

The genes are TRBV6-5 and TRBJ2-1; 11 bases map to TRBD2. There are 15 residues in the CDR3. After removal of 6 bases from V and 3 bases from J, the junction contained 4 bases not matched to a gene. Germline V gives CDR1 MNHEY, CDR2 SVGAGI. The CDR3 coding sequence is TGTGCCAGCAGACAGACTAGCGGGGTCTACAATGAGCAGTTCTTC. Protein: CASRQTSGVYNEQFF.

The chain joins TRBV27 to TRBJ2-5; TRBD1 matches 9 bases. Germline trimming cut 2 bases from V and 2 bases from J; bases unmatched to any gene: 6. Per germline, CDR1 MNHEY and CDR2 SMNVEV (reference sequence). This CDR3 is built from 16 residues. The CDR3 reads CASSLAGTGTQETQYF. DNA of the CDR3: TGTGCCAGCAGTTTAGCGGGGACAGGGACTCAAGAGACCCAGTACTTC.

The chain uses TRBV2 and TRBJ1-5, with no clear D. The CDR3 has 16 amino acids. Germline loops: CDR1 SNHLY, CDR2 FYNNEI. Between the trimmed V and J ends, which lost 2 bases and 6 bases, there was a span of 17 bases. The CDR3 DNA sequence: TGTGCCAGCAGTGAACGGGTATTTGATGTTGTTCAGCCCCAGCATTTT. It codes for CASSERVFDVVQPQHF.

This chain uses TRBV3-1 (or the pseudogene TRBV3-2) with TRBJ2-7; no clear D gene. This CDR3 region has 13 residues. V was shortened by 0 bases and J by 4 bases, with 7 bases between the two germline ends. Germline V gene sequence: CDR1 LGHDT, CDR2 YNNKEL (reference sequence). This chain's CDR3 is CASSQEASYEQYF. The CDR3 DNA is TGTGCCAGCAGCCAAGAAGCTTCGTACGAGCAGTACTTC.